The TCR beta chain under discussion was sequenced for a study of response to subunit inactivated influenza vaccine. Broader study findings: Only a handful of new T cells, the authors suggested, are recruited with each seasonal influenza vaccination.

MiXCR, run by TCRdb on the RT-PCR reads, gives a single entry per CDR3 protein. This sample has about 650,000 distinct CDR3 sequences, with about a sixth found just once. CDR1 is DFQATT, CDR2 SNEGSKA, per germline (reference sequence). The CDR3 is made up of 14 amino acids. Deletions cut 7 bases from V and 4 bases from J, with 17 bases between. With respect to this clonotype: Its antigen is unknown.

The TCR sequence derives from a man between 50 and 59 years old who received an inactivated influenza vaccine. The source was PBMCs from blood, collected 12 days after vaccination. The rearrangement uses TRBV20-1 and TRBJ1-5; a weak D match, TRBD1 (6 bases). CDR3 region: CSVGGLSKNQPQHF. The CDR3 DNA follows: TGCAGTGTGGGGGGGCTAAGTAAGAATCAGCCCCAGCATTTT.